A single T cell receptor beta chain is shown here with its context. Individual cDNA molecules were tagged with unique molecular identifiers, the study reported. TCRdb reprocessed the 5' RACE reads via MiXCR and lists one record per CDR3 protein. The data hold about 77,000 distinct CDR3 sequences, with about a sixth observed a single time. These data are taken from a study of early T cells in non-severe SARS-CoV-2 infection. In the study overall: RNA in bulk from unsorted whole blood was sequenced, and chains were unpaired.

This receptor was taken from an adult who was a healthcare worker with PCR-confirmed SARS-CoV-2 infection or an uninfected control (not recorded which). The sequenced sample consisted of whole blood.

Here the CDR3 DNA reads TGTGCCAGCAGGCTGGTGGATGAGCAGTTCTTC. Translation: CASRLVDEQFF. The genes are TRBV2 and TRBJ2-1; no reliable D call. Germline assignment: CDR1 SNHLY and CDR2 FYNNEI. This CDR3 comprises 11 residues. The V gene lost 6 bases and the J gene lost 8 bases, with 8 bases spanning the gap.